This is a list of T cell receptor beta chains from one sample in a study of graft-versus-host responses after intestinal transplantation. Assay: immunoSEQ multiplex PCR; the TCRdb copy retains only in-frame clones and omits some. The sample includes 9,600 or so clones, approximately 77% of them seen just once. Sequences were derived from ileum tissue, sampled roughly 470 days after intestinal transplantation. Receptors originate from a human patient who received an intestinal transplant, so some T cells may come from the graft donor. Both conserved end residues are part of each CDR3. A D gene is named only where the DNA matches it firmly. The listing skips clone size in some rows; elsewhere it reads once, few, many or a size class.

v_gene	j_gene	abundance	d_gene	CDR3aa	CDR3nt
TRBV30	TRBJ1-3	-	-	CAWRVRAAGNTIYF	TGTGCCTGGAGAGTCAGGGCCGCTGGAAACACCATATATTTT
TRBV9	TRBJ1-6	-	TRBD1	CASSRGGRGRFSPLHF	TGTGCCAGCAGTAGAGGGGGCAGGGGGCGATTTTCACCCCTCCACTTT
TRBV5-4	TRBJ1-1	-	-	CASRLDMRTEAFF	TGTGCCAGCAGATTAGACATGAGGACTGAAGCTTTCTTT
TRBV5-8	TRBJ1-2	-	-	CASSPDRGRPGYGYTF	TGTGCCAGCAGCCCCGACCGGGGGCGACCGGGCTATGGCTACACCTTC
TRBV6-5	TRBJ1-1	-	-	CASSYSAGDAEAFF	TGTGCCAGCAGTTACTCGGCAGGGGACGCTGAAGCTTTCTTT
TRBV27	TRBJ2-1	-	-	CASSFGDSYNEQFF	TGTGCCAGCAGTTTCGGGGACTCCTACAATGAGCAGTTCTTC
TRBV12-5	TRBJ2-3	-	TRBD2	CASGLLAGISTDTQYF	TGTGCTAGTGGTTTACTAGCGGGGATTTCCACAGATACGCAGTATTTT
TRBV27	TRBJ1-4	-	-	CASSFRTDNEKLFF	TGTGCCAGCAGTTTCCGGACAGATAATGAAAAACTGTTTTTT
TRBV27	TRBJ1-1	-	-	CASSLIGEASTEAFF	TGTGCCAGCAGTTTAATCGGAGAGGCCTCCACTGAAGCTTTCTTT
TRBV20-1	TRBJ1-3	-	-	CSASRRDTIYF	TGCAGTGCTAGTAGGAGGGACACCATATATTTT
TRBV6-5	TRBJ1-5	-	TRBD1	CASSPTGNQPQHF	TGTGCCAGCAGCCCGACAGGGAATCAGCCCCAGCATTTT
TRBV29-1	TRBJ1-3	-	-	CSVQGLGSGNTIYF	TGCAGCGTTCAGGGATTAGGCTCTGGAAACACCATATATTTT
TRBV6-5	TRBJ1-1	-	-	CASSFGGENTEAFF	TGTGCCAGCAGTTTTGGAGGGGAGAACACTGAAGCTTTCTTT
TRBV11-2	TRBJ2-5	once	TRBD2	CASSGGGLWREQYF	TGTGCCAGCAGCGGCGGGGGGCTCTGGCGGGAGCAGTACTTC
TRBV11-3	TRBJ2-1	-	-	CASSLEGSLIYNEQFF	TGTGCCAGCAGCTTAGAGGGCAGCCTTATTTACAATGAGCAGTTCTTC
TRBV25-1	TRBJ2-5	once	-	CASAPRGETQYF	TGTGCCAGCGCGCCTCGGGGGGAGACCCAGTACTTC
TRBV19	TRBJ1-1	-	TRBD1	CASSSGQVNTEAFF	TGTGCCAGTAGTTCGGGACAGGTGAACACTGAAGCTTTCTTT
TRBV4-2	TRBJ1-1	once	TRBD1	CASSSQQGARAEAFF	TGTGCCAGCAGCTCACAACAGGGGGCGCGGGCTGAAGCTTTCTTT
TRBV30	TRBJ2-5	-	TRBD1	CAWSPGTGGLKTQYF	TGTGCCTGGAGTCCGGGGACAGGGGGCCTTAAGACCCAGTACTTC
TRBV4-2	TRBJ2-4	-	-	CASSQIGRGRNIQYF	TGTGCCAGCAGCCAGATTGGACGGGGGAGGAACATTCAGTACTTC
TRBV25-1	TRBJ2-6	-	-	CASSAPGALTNVLTF	TGTGCCAGCAGCGCCCCGGGAGCCCTTACCAACGTCCTGACTTTC
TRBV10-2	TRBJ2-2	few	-	CATEGLGNGELFF	TGCGCCACTGAGGGTCTCGGGAACGGGGAGCTGTTTTTT
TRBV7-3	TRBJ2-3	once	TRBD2	CASSLTSGVYTDTQYF	TGTGCCAGCAGCTTGACTAGCGGGGTTTACACAGATACGCAGTATTTT
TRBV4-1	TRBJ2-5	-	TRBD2	CASSQDPGLAGQETQYF	TGCGCCAGCAGCCAAGACCCCGGACTAGCGGGGCAAGAGACCCAGTACTTC
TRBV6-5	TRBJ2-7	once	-	CASSGLYVGEDEQYF	TGTGCCAGCAGTGGCTTGTATGTCGGGGAGGACGAGCAGTACTTC
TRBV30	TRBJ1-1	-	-	CAWSAQVETEAFF	TGTGCCTGGAGTGCGCAGGTGGAGACTGAAGCTTTCTTT
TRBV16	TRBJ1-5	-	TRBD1	CASSHRTGVSNQPQHF	TGTGCCAGCAGCCACCGGACAGGGGTAAGCAATCAGCCCCAGCATTTT
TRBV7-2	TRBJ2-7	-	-	CASSTGHFYEQYF	TGTGCCAGCTCTACGGGCCACTTCTACGAGCAGTACTTC
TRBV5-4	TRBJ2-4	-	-	CASSLGGGQGDKNIQYF	TGTGCCAGCAGCTTGGGAGGGGGGCAGGGCGACAAAAACATTCAGTACTTC
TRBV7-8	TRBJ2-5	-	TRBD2	CASSSSRTSEETQYF	TGTGCCAGCAGCTCCTCCAGGACTAGCGAGGAGACCCAGTACTTC
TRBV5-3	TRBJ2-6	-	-	CASSLTGSGANVLTF	TGTGCCAGCAGCTTGACAGGCTCTGGGGCCAACGTCCTGACTTTC
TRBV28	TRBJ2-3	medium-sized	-	CASSPPLGRYTDTQYF	TGTGCCAGCAGTCCTCCCCTCGGACGCTACACAGATACGCAGTATTTT
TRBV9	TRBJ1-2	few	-	CASSVFNYGYTF	TGTGCCAGCAGCGTATTTAACTATGGCTACACCTTC
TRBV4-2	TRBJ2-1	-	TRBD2	CASSQDRVLAGEQFF	TGTGCCAGCAGCCAAGATCGGGTACTAGCGGGCGAGCAGTTCTTC
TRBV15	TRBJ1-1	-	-	CATSRDWEGNTEAFF	TGTGCCACCAGCAGAGATTGGGAGGGGAACACTGAAGCTTTCTTT
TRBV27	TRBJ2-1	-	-	CASSRGTSAGPNEQFF	TGTGCCAGCAGTCGAGGGACTTCAGCGGGTCCTAATGAGCAGTTCTTC
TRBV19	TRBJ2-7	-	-	CASTDVGYEQYF	TGTGCCAGTACTGATGTGGGGTACGAGCAGTACTTC
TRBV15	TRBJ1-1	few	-	CATSTSRVYPEAFF	TGTGCCACCAGCACGTCCAGGGTCTACCCTGAAGCTTTCTTT
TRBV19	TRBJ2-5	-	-	CASSQLAEETQYF	TGTGCCAGTAGTCAGCTAGCCGAAGAGACCCAGTACTTC
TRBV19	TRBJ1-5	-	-	CASSITGFNQPQHF	TGTGCCAGTAGTATTACAGGGTTCAATCAGCCCCAGCATTTT
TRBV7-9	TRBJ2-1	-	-	CASSLGGRGAYNEQFF	TGTGCCAGCAGCTTAGGGGGTCGGGGTGCATACAATGAGCAGTTCTTC
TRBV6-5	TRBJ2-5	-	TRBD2	CASSYLGTTGETQYF	TGTGCCAGCAGTTACCTGGGGACTACGGGCGAGACCCAGTACTTC
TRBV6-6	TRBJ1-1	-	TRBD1	CASSSPRGPAEAFF	TGTGCCAGCAGCTCTCCCAGGGGGCCCGCTGAAGCTTTCTTT
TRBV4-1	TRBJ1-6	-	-	CASSPPSGSFNSPLHF	TGCGCCAGCAGCCCCCCCTCCGGCAGTTTTAATTCACCCCTCCACTTT
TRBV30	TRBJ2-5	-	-	CAWSVLGETQYF	TGTGCCTGGAGTGTACTGGGAGAGACCCAGTACTTC
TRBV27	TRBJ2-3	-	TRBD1	CASSSRTGGIDTQYF	TGTGCCAGCAGTTCCAGGACAGGGGGAATAGATACGCAGTATTTT
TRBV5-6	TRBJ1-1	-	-	CASSSPRWDTEAFF	TGTGCCAGCAGCTCCCCGAGGTGGGACACTGAAGCTTTCTTT
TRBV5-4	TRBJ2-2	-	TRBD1	CASSLAGQPTGELFF	TGTGCCAGCAGCTTGGCGGGACAGCCCACCGGGGAGCTGTTTTTT
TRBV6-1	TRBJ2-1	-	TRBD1	CASSEAGTGGYEQFF	TGTGCCAGCAGTGAAGCCGGGACAGGGGGTTATGAGCAGTTCTTC
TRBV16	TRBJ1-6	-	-	CASSYPPGHSSPLHF	TGTGCCAGCAGCTACCCTCCGGGACATTCTTCACCCCTCCACTTT
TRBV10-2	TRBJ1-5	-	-	CASSDFGQGNQPQHF	TGCGCCAGCAGTGATTTCGGGCAGGGGAATCAGCCCCAGCATTTT
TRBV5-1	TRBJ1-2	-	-	CASSFQGYGYTF	TGCGCCAGCAGCTTTCAGGGCTATGGCTACACCTTC
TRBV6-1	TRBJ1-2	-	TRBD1	CASSEGFHLRGGVFWYGYTF	TGTGCCAGCAGTGAAGGGTTCCATCTGAGAGGGGGCGTATTTTGGTATGGCTACACCTTC
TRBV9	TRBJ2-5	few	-	CASSQAYWNSNQETQYF	TGTGCCAGCAGCCAAGCTTATTGGAACAGTAACCAAGAGACCCAGTACTTC
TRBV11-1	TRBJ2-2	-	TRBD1	CASSFSRQGATGELFF	TGTGCCAGCAGCTTCTCTAGACAGGGGGCAACCGGGGAGCTGTTTTTT
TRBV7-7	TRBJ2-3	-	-	CASSPTDSSTDTQYF	TGTGCCAGCAGCCCTACAGATTCTAGCACAGATACGCAGTATTTT